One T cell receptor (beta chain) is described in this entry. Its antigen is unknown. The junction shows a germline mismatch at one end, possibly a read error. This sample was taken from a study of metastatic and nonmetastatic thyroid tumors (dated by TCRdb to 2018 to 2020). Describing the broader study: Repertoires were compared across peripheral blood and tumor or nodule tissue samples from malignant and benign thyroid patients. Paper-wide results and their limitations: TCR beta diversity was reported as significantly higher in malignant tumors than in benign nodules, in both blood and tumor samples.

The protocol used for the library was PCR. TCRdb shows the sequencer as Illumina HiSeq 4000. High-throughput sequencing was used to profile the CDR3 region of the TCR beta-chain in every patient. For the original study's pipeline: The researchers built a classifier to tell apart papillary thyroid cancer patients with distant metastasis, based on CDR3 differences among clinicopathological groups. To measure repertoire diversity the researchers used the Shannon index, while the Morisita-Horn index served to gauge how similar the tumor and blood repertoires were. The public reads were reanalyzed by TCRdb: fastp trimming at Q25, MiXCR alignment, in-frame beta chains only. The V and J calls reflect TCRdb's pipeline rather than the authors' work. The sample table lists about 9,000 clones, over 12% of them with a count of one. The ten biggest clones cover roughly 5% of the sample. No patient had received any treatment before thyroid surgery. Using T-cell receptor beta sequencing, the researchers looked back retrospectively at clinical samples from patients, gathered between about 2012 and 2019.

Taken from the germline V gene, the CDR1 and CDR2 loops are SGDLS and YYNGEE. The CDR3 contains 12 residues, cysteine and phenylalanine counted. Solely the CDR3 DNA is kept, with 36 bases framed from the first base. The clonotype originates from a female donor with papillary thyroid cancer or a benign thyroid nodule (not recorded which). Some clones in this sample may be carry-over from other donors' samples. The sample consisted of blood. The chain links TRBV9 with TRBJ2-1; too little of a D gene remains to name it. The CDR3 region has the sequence CASGVVGDEQFF. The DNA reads TGTGCCAGCGGCGTAGTGGGTGATGAGCAGTTCTTC. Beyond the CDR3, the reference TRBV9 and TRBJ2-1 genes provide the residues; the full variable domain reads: DSGVTQTPKHLITATGQRVTLRCSPRSGDLSVYWYQQSLDQGLQFLIQYYNGEERAKGNILERFSAQQFPDLHSELNLSSLELGDSALYFCASGVVGDEQFFGPGTRLTVL.